This T cell receptor beta chain was sequenced during a study of T-cell reconstitution after alpha-beta-depleted transplantation in children. This clonotype came up many times. Unique molecular identifiers were incorporated during preparation of the TCRbeta library. TCRdb re-called the PCR reads through MiXCR, storing one row per CDR3 protein. The sample lists roughly 300,000 distinct CDR3 sequences; over 8% were seen once. In germline, CDR1 is MNHEY, CDR2 SVGAGI. The CDR3 length is 15 residues. Trimming removed 3 bases from V and 4 bases from J, with 15 bases in between. The sample here was PBMCs from the stem cell graft donor, taken from the stem cell graft. This chain uses TRBV6-5 with TRBJ2-5; the D gene could be TRBD1 or TRBD2 (5 bases each). This TCR was sampled from a human donor who donated a stem cell graft to a child with SCID. In DNA, the CDR3 is TGTGCCAGCAGTTATAAGGGGTCCGCGGGAGAGACCCAGTACTTC. Translation: CASSYKGSAGETQYF.